Sequencing of this TCR beta chain was carried out in a study of cytomegalovirus exposure and HLA in healthy donors. In the case of this clone: Antigen unknown.

Study-wide results and limits: In a later analysis, the majority of CMV-associated beta chains seemingly showed HLA restriction. For most TCR beta V segments, an earlier analysis put the productive rate at about 87% or about 30% of the time. An ancestry cluster, one associated with Asian ancestry, reportedly showed fewer N-insertions than the 666-donor mean in a later analysis.

The primer mix had 60 Vbeta and 13 Jbeta primers. Per the study methods: Around 10 million of the roughly 80 million unique TCR beta chains counted in a later analysis were shared. Assay used: immunoSEQ multiplex PCR; TCRdb lists only in-frame clones, some missing. The DNA was the basis for D and trimming; V, J and clone size are from that table. In the table there are around 180,000 clones, about 85% of which are singletons. Specimen: PBMCs. The receptor comes from a woman aged 50 to 65 in good health and CMV-seronegative.

CDR3 in DNA: TGTGCCAGCAGCTTAACACCCCCCGGGACTAGGGGAGGGGAGACCCAGTACTTC. This encodes CASSLTPPGTRGGETQYF. This chain uses TRBV11-2 with TRBJ2-5; 8 nucleotides align to TRBD2. The CDR3 sequence is 18 residues long. Germline values: CDR1 SGHAT, CDR2 FQNNGV. Trimming removed 2 bases from V and 5 bases from J; junction bases left unmatched: 16.